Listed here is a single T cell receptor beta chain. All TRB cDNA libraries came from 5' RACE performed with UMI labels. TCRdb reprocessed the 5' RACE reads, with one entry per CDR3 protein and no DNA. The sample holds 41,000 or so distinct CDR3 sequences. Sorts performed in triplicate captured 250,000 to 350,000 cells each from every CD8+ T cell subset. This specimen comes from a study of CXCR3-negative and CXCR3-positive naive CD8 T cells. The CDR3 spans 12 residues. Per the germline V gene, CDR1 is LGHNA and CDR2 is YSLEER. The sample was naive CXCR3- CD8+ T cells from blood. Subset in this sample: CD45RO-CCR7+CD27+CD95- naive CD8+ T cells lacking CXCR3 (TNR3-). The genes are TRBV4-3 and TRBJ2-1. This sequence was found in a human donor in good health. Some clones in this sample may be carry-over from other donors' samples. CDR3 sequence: CASSQVSYEQFF.